This TCR beta chain was found in a study of vaccination effects on CD4 cells after COVID-19. About this clone: Its antigen remains unknown.

Study-wide points: Long after vaccination, the clones induced by infection and by vaccine shrank markedly in size.

The data were produced by immunoSEQ multiplex PCR, yet TCRdb's version contains in-frame clones alone and is incomplete. The top ten clones hold 2.4% of a sample with about 66,000 clones, around 80% of them seen once. Culture proceeded for more than nine days, and CD4+ T cells were then isolated. Participants were vaccinated with two doses of either the BNT162b2 or mRNA-1273 vaccine. Vaccinated recipients, who were negative for nucleocapsid antibodies, had no history of SARS-CoV-2 infection. A half-medium replacement with IL-2 medium was carried out on days 3 and 7. The source was CD4+ T cells from PBMCs cultured without peptide, collected after COVID-19 vaccination. The origin of this receptor is a human donor who received a COVID-19 vaccine.

CDR3 nucleotide sequence: TGTGCCAGTGGTCGCTACAGCACAGATACGCAGTATTTT. Its translation: CASGRYSTDTQYF. The chain employs TRBV5-4 and TRBJ2-3; D is undetermined. Trimming shortened V by 8 bases and J by 0 bases, and 10 bases separated the two germline ends. The germline V gene encodes CDR1 SGHNT and CDR2 YYREEE (reference sequence). The length of the CDR3 is 13 residues.